The 21 T cell receptor beta chains in this list originate from one sample, sequenced in a study of blood T cell repertoires in COVID-19. Sequenced by immunoSEQ multiplex PCR; TCRdb stores in-frame clones only, minus some. The sample contains about 230,000 clones, roughly 88% of which appear only once. Specimen: PBMCs or T cells enriched from blood (not recorded which). Source of these receptors: a woman between 40 and 55 years old with acute COVID-19.

The chain joins TRBV5-1 to TRBJ2-3; D is possibly TRBD2 (5 bases). Germline loops: CDR1 SGHRS, CDR2 YFSETQ. With 5 bases removed from V and 4 bases from J, the gap between germline ends came to 8 bases. The CDR3 is 12 residues long. The CDR3 DNA reads as TGCGCCAGCAGGGGGAGTTCAGATACGCAGTATTTT. This encodes CASRGSSDTQYF.

The V gene is TRBV19, the J gene TRBJ2-3, with 9 bases aligning to TRBD2. Trimming removed 6 bases from V and 3 bases from J; junction bases left unmatched: 7. This CDR3 is built from 15 residues. The germline V gene encodes CDR1 LNHDA and CDR2 SQIVND (reference sequence). This CDR3 reads CASRRSGSKTDTQYF. The CDR3 bases are TGTGCCAGTAGACGTAGCGGGAGTAAGACAGATACGCAGTATTTT. Combining the CDR3 with reference TRBV19 and TRBJ2-3 gives the whole variable domain DGGITQSPKYLFRKEGQNVTLSCEQNLNHDAMYWYRQDPGQGLRLIYYSQIVNDFQKGDIAEGYSVSREKKESFPLTVTSAQKNPTAFYLCASRRSGSKTDTQYFGPGTRLTVL.

The CDR3 sequence is CASSPRGGGIDNQPQHF. The CDR3 bases are TGTGCCAGCAGCCCCCGCGGGGGGGGGATCGACAATCAGCCCCAGCATTTT. The rearrangement links TRBV4-2 to TRBJ1-5, with a weak D call TRBD1 (5 bases). This CDR3 spans 17 amino acids. V lost 4 bases and J 3 bases, leaving 19 bases between the germline ends. Germline lookup yields CDR1 LGHNA and CDR2 YNFKEQ.

The gene calls are TRBV24-1 and TRBJ1-1; D call uncertain. With 3 bases removed from V and 4 bases from J, the gap between germline ends came to 5 bases. The CDR3 has 12 amino acids. Germline V gene lookup returns CDR1 KGHDR and CDR2 SFDVKD. The CDR3 loop is CATSDACTEAFF. The CDR3 DNA is TGTGCCACCAGTGATGCGTGCACTGAAGCTTTCTTT.

This rearrangement joins TRBV11-2 to TRBJ2-7, with TRBD2 matching over 11 bases. V lost 0 bases to trimming and J lost 4 bases; unmatched junction nucleotides: 2. The CDR3 sequence is 15 residues long. Germline CDR1 SGHAT, CDR2 FQNNGV. The CDR3 sequence: CASSLDPSGRYEQYV. The CDR3 coding sequence is TGTGCCAGCAGCTTAGATCCTAGCGGGAGGTACGAGCAGTACGTC.

Here the CDR3 reads CASSYSIGDFGYTF. The CDR3 DNA sequence: TGTGCCAGCAGTTACTCGATAGGGGACTTCGGCTACACCTTC. V and J are TRBV6-5 and TRBJ1-2, with D maybe TRBD1 (5 bases). This CDR3 comprises 14 residues. From germline, CDR1 is MNHEY and CDR2 SVGAGI. The ends were cut back, 0 bases at V and 8 bases at J, with 13 bases in the middle.

The chain joins TRBV30 to TRBJ2-3, with TRBD2 identical over 13 bases. Germline-derived CDR1 and CDR2 are GTSNPN and SVGIG (reference sequence). CDR3 size: 15 residues. Trimming cost V 4 bases and J 7 bases; bases outside gene matches: 8. The CDR3 here is CAWTTTSGGAYTQYF. The CDR3 region has the DNA TGTGCCTGGACTACAACTAGCGGGGGGGCCTATACGCAGTATTTT.

The chain has TRBV5-4 and TRBJ1-5, with 10 nucleotides matching TRBD1. The CDR3 has 14 amino acids. The germline V gene has CDR1 SGHNT and CDR2 YYREEE (reference sequence). J gave up 6 bases and V 4 bases, and 4 bases lay outside the gene matches. CDR3 nucleotide sequence: TGTGCCAGCAGCCAGGGACAGGGGATTCAGCCCCAGCATTTT. Encoded protein: CASSQGQGIQPQHF.

V usage is TRBV24-1 and J usage is TRBJ2-7; the D gene is possibly TRBD1 (6 bases). Deletions cut 12 bases from V and 1 base from J, with 18 bases between. Looked up from germline, CDR1 is KGHDR and CDR2 is SFDVKD. The CDR3 is 14 amino acids. The CDR3 region is CAFNGNRDSYEQYV. The DNA for the CDR3 is TGTGCCTTTAATGGGAACAGGGATTCCTACGAGCAGTACGTC.

This clone was seen a single time. The V gene is TRBV13, the J gene TRBJ2-1; 8 bases line up with TRBD2. The CDR3 is 15 amino acids. The ends lost 0 bases at V and 4 bases at J; junction bases unmatched: 2. Per germline, CDR1 PRHDT and CDR2 FYEKMQ (reference sequence). The CDR3 reads CASSLGTSAYNEQFF. The CDR3 DNA sequence: TGTGCCAGCAGCTTAGGGACTAGCGCTTACAATGAGCAGTTCTTC.

The rearrangement links TRBV10-2 to TRBJ1-6; no firm D call. CDR1 and CDR2 (germline): WSHSY, SAAADI. CDR3 length: 14 residues. V lost 7 bases, J lost 2 bases, and 9 bases lay in between. The CDR3 bases are TGCGCCAGCAAGGAGGGTGCCTATAATTCACCCCTCCACTTT. Translated, it gives CASKEGAYNSPLHF.

This chain connects TRBV5-4 to TRBJ2-7, with 9 bases matching TRBD1. From germline, CDR1 is SGHNT and CDR2 YYREEE (reference sequence). The CDR3 is made up of 15 amino acids. V dropped 5 bases and J dropped 2; count of bases not matched to a gene: 8. The CDR3, as DNA: TGTGCCAGCAGGGCGATGGGACAGGGTACCTACGAGCAGTACTTC. Amino acids: CASRAMGQGTYEQYF.

The chain joins TRBV2 to TRBJ2-7, with 8 bases lining up with TRBD1. J was trimmed by 4 bases and V by 8 bases; bases with no gene match: 10. Germline CDR1 reads SNHLY; CDR2 reads FYNNEI. This CDR3 region has 14 residues. The CDR3 region has the DNA TGTGCCAGCGGATCCGGGACAGGAGCTTACGAGCAGTACTTC. Protein product: CASGSGTGAYEQYF.

The rearrangement links TRBV3-1 (or the pseudogene TRBV3-2) to TRBJ1-2; D may be TRBD1 (5 bases). The germline gives CDR1 LGHDT, CDR2 YNNKEL (reference sequence). This CDR3 spans 15 amino acids. V lost 4 bases, J lost 0 bases, and 12 bases lay in between. The chain's CDR3 is CASSPMDTANYGYTF. The CDR3 DNA is TGTGCCAGCAGCCCCATGGACACCGCTAACTATGGCTACACCTTC.

V gene TRBV2 combines with J gene TRBJ2-1, with 12 nucleotides matching TRBD2. V gave up 6 bases and J gave up 5 bases; unmatched junction bases: 5. Germline CDR1 is SNHLY and CDR2 is FYNNEI. The CDR3 contains 15 residues. CDR3 nucleotides: TGTGCCAGCAGACAGACTAGCGGGAGAAACAATGAGCAGTTCTTC. This gives the protein CASRQTSGRNNEQFF.

The J gene is TRBJ2-1, the V gene TRBV13; D may be TRBD2 (6 bases). This CDR3 contains 16 residues. The germline V gene has CDR1 PRHDT and CDR2 FYEKMQ (reference sequence). Trimming removed 5 bases from V and 7 bases from J, with 21 bases in between. In DNA form, the CDR3 reads TGTGCCAGCAGCACACGTCGGGCCCCCGGAGGGAATGAGCAGTTCTTC. Residues: CASSTRRAPGGNEQFF.

The rearrangement uses TRBV6-2 or TRBV6-3 and TRBJ2-3; D gene ambiguous. This CDR3 comprises 14 residues. Germline assignment: CDR1 MNHEY and CDR2 SVGEGT. Trimming removed 2 bases from V and 0 bases from J, with 6 bases in between. The CDR3 sequence is CASSYVGSTDTQYF. CDR3 DNA sequence: TGTGCCAGCAGTTACGTCGGTAGCACAGATACGCAGTATTTT.

The chain is built from TRBV5-1 and TRBJ1-2, with a possible D match to TRBD1 (6 bases). CDR1 and CDR2 (germline): SGHRS, YFSETQ. CDR3 length equals 15 residues. Trimming shortened V by 7 bases and J by 1 base, and 17 bases separated the two germline ends. The CDR3 DNA follows: TGCGCCAGCTCCCCCCTAGGGGGAAATAACTATGGCTACACCTTC. It translates to CASSPLGGNNYGYTF.

The sample holds a few counts of this clone. The V call is TRBV2, the J call TRBJ1-4, with D hard to call. The length of the CDR3 is 15 residues. Between the trimmed V and J ends, which lost 5 bases and 4 bases, there was a span of 14 bases. CDR1 is SNHLY and CDR2 is FYNNEI in the germline V gene. CDR3 nucleotides: TGTGCCAGCAGTAAAGACACAGTGGGTAATGAAAAACTGTTTTTT. It yields the protein CASSKDTVGNEKLFF.

The J gene is TRBJ1-2, the V gene TRBV10-1; TRBD1 matches at 7 bases. From germline, CDR1 is WNHNN and CDR2 SYGVQD (reference sequence). Germline trimming cut 0 bases from V and 7 bases from J; bases unmatched to any gene: 2. This CDR3 is 13 amino acids long. For the CDR3, the DNA is TGCGCCAGCAGTGAGTCGGGGACAGTTGGCTACACCTTC. It specifies CASSESGTVGYTF.

J is TRBJ2-7 and V is TRBV6-6; D unclear. The CDR3 length is 12 residues. V was shortened by 8 bases and J by 3 bases, with 11 bases between the two germline ends. Germline values: CDR1 MNHNY, CDR2 SVGAGI (reference sequence). The CDR3: CASGEHGYEQYV. In DNA, the CDR3 is TGTGCCAGCGGAGAGCATGGCTACGAGCAGTACGTC.